A single sample gave rise to the 3 T cell receptor beta chains below, sequenced in a study of early T cells in non-severe SARS-CoV-2 infection. TCRdb recomputed calls from the 5' RACE reads with MiXCR, one row per CDR3 protein. Among about 81,000 distinct CDR3 sequences, over 5% were seen once, and the ten largest hold 6.5% to 9%. The sequenced material came from whole blood. The receptor set was obtained from an adult who was a healthcare worker with PCR-confirmed SARS-CoV-2 infection or an uninfected control (not recorded which).

The table lists this clonotype with a few counts. The V call is TRBV10-3, the J call TRBJ2-7, with no clear D. The CDR3 spans 13 residues. Trimming took off 0 bases at V and 4 bases at J, with 7 bases between the two ends. Germline lookup yields CDR1 ENHRY and CDR2 SYGVKD. The CDR3 DNA is TGTGCCATCAGTGAGTCGTCGGATTACGAGCAGTACTTC. It is translated as CAISESSDYEQYF.

This clonotype was seen many times. J is TRBJ2-6 and V is TRBV27; the match to TRBD1 covers 7 bases. This CDR3 comprises 15 residues. V trimming: 2 bases; J trimming: 2 bases; junction bases outside the gene matches: 0. CDR1 MNHEY and CDR2 SMNVEV come from the germline V gene (reference sequence). This chain's CDR3 is CASSLRGPGANVLTF. DNA for the CDR3: TGTGCCAGCAGTTTAAGGGGGCCTGGGGCCAACGTCCTGACTTTC. The whole variable domain, remainder taken from reference TRBV27 and TRBJ2-6, is EAQVTQNPRYLITVTGKKLTVTCSQNMNHEYMSWYRQDPGLGLRQIYYSMNVEVTDKGDVPEGYKVSRKEKRNFPLILESPSPNQTSLYFCASSLRGPGANVLTFGAGSRLTVL.

This clonotype was recorded a few times. The CDR3 loop is CASSLQIRTQGGADTQYF. The CDR3 bases are TGCGCCAGCAGCTTACAAATTAGAACCCAGGGCGGCGCAGATACGCAGTATTTT. This chain links TRBV5-1 with TRBJ2-3; a weak D match, TRBD1 (5 bases). CDR1 is SGHRS, CDR2 YFSETQ, per germline. The CDR3 runs 18 residues. Trimming took off 2 bases at V and 4 bases at J, with 23 bases between the two ends.